This T cell receptor beta chain appears in the sequencing data of a study of shared clonotypes between healthy human individuals. Naive CD8 isolation took CD45RO-negative cells positively selected for CCR7 and excluded terminally differentiated effector memory CD45RA+ cells. Each of the donors was a healthy adult who was HIV-negative and had not had a recent acute infection or vaccination. The length of the CDR3 is 13 residues. V dropped 2 bases and J dropped 2 bases, with 4 bases sitting between them. CDR1 is SEHNR, CDR2 FQNEAQ, per germline (reference sequence). Clones were sequenced by immunoSEQ multiplex PCR, and TCRdb holds only the in-frame ones, with some missing. The sample has roughly 2.1 million clones; 90% to 95% are singletons.

The sample consisted of naive CD8+ T cells from PBMCs. The receptor was isolated from a man aged 18 to 29 in good health. Some clones in this sample may be carry-over from other donors' samples. The chain links TRBV7-9 to TRBJ2-4; no clear D. The CDR3 DNA is TGTGCCAGCAGCTTATTGCCCAAAAACATTCAGTACTTC. Protein product: CASSLLPKNIQYF.